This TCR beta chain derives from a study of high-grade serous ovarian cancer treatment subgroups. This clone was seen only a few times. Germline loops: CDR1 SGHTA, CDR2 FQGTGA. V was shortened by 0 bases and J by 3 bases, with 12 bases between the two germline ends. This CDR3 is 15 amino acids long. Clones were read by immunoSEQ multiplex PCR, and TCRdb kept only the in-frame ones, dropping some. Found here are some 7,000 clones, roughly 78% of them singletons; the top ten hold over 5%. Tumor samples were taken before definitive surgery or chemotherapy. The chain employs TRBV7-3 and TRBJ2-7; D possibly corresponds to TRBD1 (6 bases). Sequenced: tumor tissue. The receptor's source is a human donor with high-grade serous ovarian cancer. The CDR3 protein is CASSLTGQSHYEQYF. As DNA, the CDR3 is TGTGCCAGCAGCTTAACCGGACAGTCCCACTACGAGCAGTACTTC. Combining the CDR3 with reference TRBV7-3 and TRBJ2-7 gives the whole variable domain GAGVSQTPSNKVTEKGKYVELRCDPISGHTALYWYRQSLGQGPEFLIYFQGTGAADDSGLPNDRFFAVRPEGSVSTLKIQRTERGDSAVYLCASSLTGQSHYEQYFGPGTRLTVT.